The clone carrying this TCR beta chain was picked up one time. Its antigen is currently unknown. Vbeta (60) and Jbeta (13) primers were used in the PCR. Clones were read by immunoSEQ multiplex PCR, and TCRdb kept only the in-frame ones, dropping some. The table lists tens of thousands of clones, about 60% of them singletons. The entry originates in a study of cytomegalovirus exposure and HLA in healthy donors. Study information: Drawn from HLA-typed donors, about 82 million unique TCRs were held in an early data release. Findings of the study overall: Apparent HLA restriction characterized most CMV-associated TCR beta chains in a later analysis.

V lost 4 bases to trimming and J lost 9 bases; unmatched junction nucleotides: 8. The CDR3 contains 15 residues. The germline gives CDR1 ENHRY, CDR2 SYGVKD. The rearrangement joins TRBV10-3 to TRBJ1-6; 8 nucleotides align to TRBD1. The sample taken for sequencing was PBMCs. The sequence was obtained from a man aged 50 or older in good health and CMV-seropositive. CDR3 amino acids: CAISGTGRESSPLHF. As DNA, the CDR3 is TGTGCCATCAGTGGGACAGGGAGGGAGAGTTCACCCCTCCACTTT.